This T cell receptor beta chain was captured by sequencing in a study of T cell repertoires in ileal Crohn's disease. The CDR3 is 15 residues long. Looked up from germline, CDR1 is LNHDA and CDR2 is SQIVND (reference sequence). The trim removed 3 bases at V and 4 bases at J, leaving 5 bases unmatched. This clone occurred a few times. The data were produced by immunoSEQ multiplex PCR, yet TCRdb's version contains in-frame clones alone and is incomplete. Of about 3,500 clones in the sample, around four fifths are singletons; the top ten hold about 8%. The rearrangement links TRBV19 to TRBJ2-1; 8 nucleotides match TRBD2. This TCR was recovered from an adult with Crohn's disease. The sequencing sample was made of ileal tissue. CDR3 DNA sequence: TGTGCCAGTAGTATGTCACTAGCGGTGTACAATGAGCAGTTCTTC. Residues: CASSMSLAVYNEQFF. The variable domain in full, completed from reference TRBV19 and TRBJ2-1, reads DGGITQSPKYLFRKEGQNVTLSCEQNLNHDAMYWYRQDPGQGLRLIYYSQIVNDFQKGDIAEGYSVSREKKESFPLTVTSAQKNPTAFYLCASSMSLAVYNEQFFGPGTRLTVL.